A single T cell receptor (beta chain) is shown here with its context. What it binds is not known. The J segment lost 10 bases and the V segment lost 5 bases, leaving 11 bases of the junction unmatched. This CDR3 spans 15 amino acids. Germline V gives CDR1 MRHNA, CDR2 SNTAGT. This entry belongs to a study of cytomegalovirus exposure and HLA in healthy donors. Study observations and caveats: In vitro assays verified that a few CMV-associated chains recognized CMV antigens specifically. TCR beta chains numbering more than 150 were designated cytomegalovirus-associated.

The PCR ran on 60 Vbeta and 13 Jbeta primers. In the source study's methods: Among the unique TCR beta chains that a later analysis counted, around 82 million in all, around 11 million were shared. Measured with immunoSEQ multiplex PCR; TCRdb has only the in-frame clones, and not every one. The DNA gave D and trimming, while V, J and clone size come from that table. The sample has approximately 210,000 clones, about 80% seen once. This receptor was identified in a woman between 40 and 50 years old in good health and CMV-seronegative. This chain connects TRBV6-4 to TRBJ2-1; TRBD2 aligns across 10 bases. The source material was PBMCs. CDR3 sequence (DNA): TGTGCCAGCAGTCTGGAGAGCGGGAGGGCATTAGAGCAGTTCTTC. Translating it yields CASSLESGRALEQFF.